Reported below is one T cell receptor (beta chain). There is no known antigen for this receptor. The sample holds no much larger clone one base away, and base qualities are not on file. The data were obtained in a study of cytomegalovirus exposure and HLA in healthy donors (dated by TCRdb to the late 2010s). Broadly, across the study: An earlier analysis of some 550 of the donors reported 276 Gb of sequence data and some 120 million unique TCR beta sequences from 190 million or so T cells. An early release covering some 640 HLA-typed donors comprised 250 to 350 gigabases of sequencing data and tens of millions of unique TCR sequences. The genetic ancestry cluster associated with self-reported Caucasian donors included approximately 85% of the 350 to 500 genotyped donors. The study was designed to test whether signatures of past pathogen exposure could be identified by cataloging public T cell receptors. The study profiled the T cell repertoires of hundreds of subjects by immunosequencing and related them to cytomegalovirus serostatus. Besides the first cohort of roughly 700 subjects, a separate validation cohort made up of over a hundred different subjects was used. To predict cytomegalovirus infection status, the study combined high-throughput TCR immunosequencing, statistical association of individual TCRs with disease status, and machine learning. A later analysis re-analyzed previously published TCR beta repertoires from 550 to 700 donors and added high-resolution HLA genotyping to study TCR occurrence patterns. In the later analysis, no new phenotypic data were used to find candidate immune exposures; instead, reliance was placed on TCR beta sequences and their occurrence across donors. An earlier analysis of 587 of the donors used high-throughput TCR beta sequencing to judge whether each TCR beta V gene segment behaved as functional or pseudogenic. Donor age, sex, ethnicity and CMV serostatus were collected together with the repertoire data. A later genetic analysis took genome-wide SNP genotypes for about three fifths of the roughly 670 donors and used that subset as a discovery cohort. Every discovery cohort repertoire had been produced on one sequencing platform. Class I and class II HLA loci were covered by the typing at four-digit resolution. Typing coverage differed by locus: A, B, C, DRB1 and DQB1 were typed in about 629-630 donors, DQA1 in about 550, DPA1 in roughly 590, and DPB1 in roughly 450. About five DR-DQ haplotypes were treated as single units for association and clustering because of strong linkage in the cohort. Across 398 genotyped donors of the cohort, an average of roughly 250,000 unique TCR beta nucleotide sequences per donor were sequenced, and roughly 20% of those sequences were non-productive. What the authors observed across the whole study: CMV serostatus was the only immune exposure information available for the cohort. A further reported finding was that TCR beta sequences accurately predicted the HLA-A and HLA-B alleles for most subjects in the first cohort. The study gave a list of 150 to 200 TCR beta chains associated with cytomegalovirus. In vitro tests confirmed that three of the cytomegalovirus-associated TCR beta chains recognize cytomegalovirus antigens. According to a later genetic analysis, donors in an Asian-associated ancestry cluster had fewer N-insertions in productive TCRs than the approximately 710-donor mean. The authors suggested that the approach could potentially be extended to other disease states and immunological phenotypes. Some IMGT-functional V segments, including TRBV6-2 and TRBV6-3, could not be told apart with the 87-base-pair reads, so those segments were excluded. V-gene and J-gene trimming of TCR beta chains was associated with a missense DCLRE1C variant in a later genetic analysis, and the association was replicated in an independent cohort. According to a later analysis, TCR association rates differed among HLA loci, with DRB1 alleles showing the most associated TCRs and HLA-C alleles showing the fewest. Assigning TCR associations to individual alleles was difficult when HLA alleles, especially DR and DQ, strongly co-occurred. The presence/absence analyses assumed that sequencing depth was roughly uniform across donors, and that assumption may not be true. A later analysis associated 15,000 to 20,000 TCR beta sequences with specific HLA alleles at a false discovery rate of 0.05. The earlier analysis of approximately 540 of the donors excluded some 16 rarely observed V segments, including chromosome 9 orphons, because counts were too low. Cytomegalovirus status was reported to be diagnosed by the classifier with high specificity and sensitivity in both the original and validation cohorts. Correlated functional status among segregating V segments might reflect linkage disequilibrium, but an unknown experimental factor could not be ruled out. Several of the top co-occurrence clusters appeared to be linked to parvovirus B19, influenza, CMV and Epstein-Barr virus, according to a later analysis. A later analysis found that most CMV-associated TCR beta chains appeared HLA-restricted, with HLA associations seemingly driven largely by CMV exposure. Across donors, most TCR sequences were observed very rarely, whereas some public TCRs were present in many individuals. A later analysis found that HLA-associated TCR beta chains were more clonally expanded and had lower generation probabilities than equally common non-associated chains. In an earlier analysis of 450 to 750 of the donors, most TCR beta V segments appeared in productive rearrangements about 87% or about 30% of the time, broadly matching IMGT annotations. The cohort was sequenced for TCR beta chains only, and without alpha or paired-chain data the features that could be detected were limited. Because HLA typing was unavailable for some donors at each locus, only the typed subset was used in association tests. The sequencing pipeline was judged likely to have produced a cluster of highly shared sequence variants as a technical artifact.

The CDR3 contains 11 residues, cysteine and phenylalanine counted. Here the CDR3 DNA is all that survives: 33 bases in frame from base 1. CDR1 and CDR2 are drawn from the germline V gene: MNHNS, SASEGT. V loses 7 bases of germline sequence and J loses 4 bases, and the interval between the two ends is 8 bases. In total, approximately 690 healthy bone marrow donors made up the cohort. Cohort members were all nominally healthy when sampled, although unrecorded immune exposures were likely present. The donor was CMV seropositive and was included in the group of 250 to 300 seropositive cohort members. Every donor gave a peripheral blood sample, and the peripheral blood mononuclear cells from that sample were used for TCR beta sequencing. The Qiagen DNeasy Blood Extraction Kit was used to extract genomic DNA from the blood cell samples. Library generation was performed with the immunoSEQ multiplex PCR assay. A mixture of 60 forward primers for TCR Vbeta segments and 13 reverse primers for TCR Jbeta segments was used in the multiplex PCR. The CDR3 region of rearranged TCR beta genes was amplified from genomic DNA with a multiplex PCR assay. Amplified TCR beta libraries were sequenced as 87-base-pair reads on the Illumina HiSeq System. The published analysis was carried out like this. A later analysis counted approximately 84 million unique TCR beta chains across the approximately 700 repertoires, and roughly 9.9 million of these chains were shared by at least two donors. Raw reads were error-corrected and collapsed into unique sequences by a nearest-neighbor algorithm in which closely related sequences were merged to remove PCR and sequencing errors. To assign V, D and J gene segments, CDR3 sequences were aligned to IMGT reference sequences. For a sequence to be retained, a match of at least six nucleotides to both a V gene segment and a J gene segment was required. A rearrangement counted as productive if the CDR3 had no stop codons and remained in frame with V and J, and every other rearrangement counted as non-productive. Following IMGT convention, CDR3 was defined as the stretch from the second conserved V-encoded cysteine up to the conserved J-encoded phenylalanine. The earlier analysis of 587 of the donors excluded any sequence lacking an unambiguous match to a single V gene segment. An earlier analysis of a few hundred of the donors called V segments functional above 56.7% productive rearrangements and segregating when the between-donor standard deviation exceeded 5%. A statistical classification framework was built to diagnose cytomegalovirus status from the catalog of TCR beta chain sequences. In a later analysis, V and J genes were assigned by comparing TCR nucleotide sequences against IMGT/GENE-DB human TR gene sequences. The TCRdist pipeline was used in a later analysis to assign CDR3 sequences and most-parsimonious VDJ recombination scenarios. In a later analysis, each TCR beta chain was defined by its CDR3 amino acid sequence together with its V-gene family, and reads without a unique V-gene family were excluded. As a way to deal with suspected cross-contamination and a sequencing artifact, a later analysis dropped 640 or so nucleotide sequences that were highly shared and had low generation probability. For each public chain, a later analysis derived a clonal expansion index from normalized ranks of inferred template counts within each repertoire. In a later analysis, generation probabilities were computed with a VDJ recombination model fitted to out-of-frame rearrangements, and the resulting probabilities were checked against IGoR. In a later analysis, TCR-TCR, TCR-HLA and TCR-CMV co-occurrence was scored with hypergeometric tests, and a repertoire-size bias correction was applied to TCR pairs. To estimate false discovery rates, a later analysis permuted the HLA or CMV assignments 20 times. In a later analysis, co-occurring TCRs were grouped using DBSCAN, and TCRdist sequence similarity was added for clustering within HLA-allele-positive subsets. For co-occurrence clustering, repertoires with fewer than 30,000 or more than 120,000 public chains were excluded, along with four or five repertoires with anomalous nucleotide sharing. As stored in TCRdb, this immuneACCESS dataset retains in-frame rearrangements with V and J assigned. A fraction of the clones does not appear; measured against another copy, unresolved V genes explain less than half of the discrepancy, and the remainder lacks a known reason. D and trimming were read from the DNA, whereas the V and J calls and clone size are those reported in that table. The sample records some 110,000 clones, around 74% of which are singletons. The ten largest clones represent around 5% of the sample.

The V and J segments used are TRBV6-1 and TRBJ2-7, with the D gene too uncertain to name. Sequencing was carried out using PBMCs. The receptor was derived from a man aged 30 to 45 in good health and CMV-seropositive. The nucleotide sequence is TGTGCCAGCACTATTCGGTACGAGCAGTACTTC. This yields the protein CASTIRYEQYF.